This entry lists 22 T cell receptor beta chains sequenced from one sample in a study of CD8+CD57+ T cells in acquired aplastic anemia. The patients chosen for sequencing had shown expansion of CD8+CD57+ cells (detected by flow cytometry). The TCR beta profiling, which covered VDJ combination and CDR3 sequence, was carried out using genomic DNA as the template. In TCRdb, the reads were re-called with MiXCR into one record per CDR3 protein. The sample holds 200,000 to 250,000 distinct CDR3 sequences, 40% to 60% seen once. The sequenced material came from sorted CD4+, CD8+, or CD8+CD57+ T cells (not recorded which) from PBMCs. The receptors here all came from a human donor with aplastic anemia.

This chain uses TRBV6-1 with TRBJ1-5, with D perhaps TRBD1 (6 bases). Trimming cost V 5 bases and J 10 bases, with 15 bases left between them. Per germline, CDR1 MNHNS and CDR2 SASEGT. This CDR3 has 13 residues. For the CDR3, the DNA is TGTGCCAGCAGTCGGGGAGGGGGGGGACCCCAGCATTTT. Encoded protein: CASSRGGGGPQHF.

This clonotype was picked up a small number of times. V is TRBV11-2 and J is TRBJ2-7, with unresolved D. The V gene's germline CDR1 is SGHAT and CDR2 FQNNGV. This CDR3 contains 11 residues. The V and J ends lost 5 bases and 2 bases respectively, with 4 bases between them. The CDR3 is CASSPAYEQYF. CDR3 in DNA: TGTGCCAGCAGCCCAGCCTACGAGCAGTACTTC.

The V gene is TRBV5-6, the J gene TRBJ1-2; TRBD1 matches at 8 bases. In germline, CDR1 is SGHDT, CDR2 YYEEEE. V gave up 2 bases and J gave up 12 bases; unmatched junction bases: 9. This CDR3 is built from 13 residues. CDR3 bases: TGTGCCAGCAGCTTAGACAGGGGATCTGGAAACACCTTC. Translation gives CASSLDRGSGNTF. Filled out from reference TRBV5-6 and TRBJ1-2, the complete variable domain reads DAGVTQSPTHLIKTRGQQVTLRCSPKSGHDTVSWYQQALGQGPQFIFQYYEEEERQRGNFPDRFSGHQFPNYSSELNVNALLLGDSALYLCASSLDRGSGNTFGSGTRLTVV.

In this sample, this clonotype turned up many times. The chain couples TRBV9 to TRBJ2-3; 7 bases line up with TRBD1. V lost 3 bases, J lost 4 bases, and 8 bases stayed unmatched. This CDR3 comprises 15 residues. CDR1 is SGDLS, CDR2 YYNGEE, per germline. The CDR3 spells CASSAHRGTADTQYF. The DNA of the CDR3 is TGTGCCAGCAGCGCGCACAGGGGTACGGCAGATACGCAGTATTTT.

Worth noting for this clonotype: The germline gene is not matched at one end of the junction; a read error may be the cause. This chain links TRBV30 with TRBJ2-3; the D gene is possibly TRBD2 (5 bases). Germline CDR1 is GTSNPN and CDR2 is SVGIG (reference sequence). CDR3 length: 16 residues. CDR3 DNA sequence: TGCGCCTGGAGTAAGGGCGGAGGCTCTAGCACAGATACGCAGTATTTT. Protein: CAWSKGGGSSTDTQYF.

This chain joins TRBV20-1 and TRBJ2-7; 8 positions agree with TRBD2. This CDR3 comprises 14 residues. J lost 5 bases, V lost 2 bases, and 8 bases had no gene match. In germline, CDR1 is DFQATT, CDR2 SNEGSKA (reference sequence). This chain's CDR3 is CSARPGGAGDEQYF. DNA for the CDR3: TGCAGTGCTAGACCGGGGGGGGCTGGGGACGAGCAGTACTTC.

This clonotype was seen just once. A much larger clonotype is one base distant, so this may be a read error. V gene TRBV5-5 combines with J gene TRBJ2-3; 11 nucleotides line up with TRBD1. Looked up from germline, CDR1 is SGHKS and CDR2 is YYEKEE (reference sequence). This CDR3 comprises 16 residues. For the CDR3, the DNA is TGCGCCAGCAGCTTGGACAGGGGGCTGGGCACAGATACGCAGTGTTTT. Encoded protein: CASSLDRGLGTDTQCF.

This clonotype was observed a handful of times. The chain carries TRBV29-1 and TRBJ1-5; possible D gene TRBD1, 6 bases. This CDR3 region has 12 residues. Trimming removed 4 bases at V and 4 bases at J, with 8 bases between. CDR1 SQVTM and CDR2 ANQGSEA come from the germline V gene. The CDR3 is CSVAGANQPQHF. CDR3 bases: TGCAGCGTTGCAGGGGCAAATCAGCCCCAGCATTTT.

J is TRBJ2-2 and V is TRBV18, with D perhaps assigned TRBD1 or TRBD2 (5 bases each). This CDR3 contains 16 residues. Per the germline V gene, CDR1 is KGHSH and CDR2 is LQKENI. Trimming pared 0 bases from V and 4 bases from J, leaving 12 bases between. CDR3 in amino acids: CASSPPRPGSTGELFF. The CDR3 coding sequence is TGTGCCAGCTCACCACCGAGGCCAGGGAGCACCGGGGAGCTGTTTTTT.

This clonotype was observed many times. The CDR3 reads CASSFKQGAIYEQYF. CDR3 sequence (DNA): TGCGCCAGCAGCTTCAAACAGGGGGCGATTTACGAGCAGTACTTC. This chain links TRBV5-1 with TRBJ2-7, with 9 bases aligning to TRBD1. CDR3 length: 15 residues. CDR1 and CDR2 from the germline V gene are SGHRS and YFSETQ. V lost 2 bases and J lost 4; bases outside the gene matches: 7.

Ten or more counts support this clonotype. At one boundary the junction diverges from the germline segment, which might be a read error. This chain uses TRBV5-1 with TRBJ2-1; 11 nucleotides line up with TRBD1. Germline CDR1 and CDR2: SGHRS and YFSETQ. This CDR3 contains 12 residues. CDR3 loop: CASSFGTGQGVF. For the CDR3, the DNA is TGCGCCAGCAGCTTTGGTACGGGACAGGGGGTTTTC.

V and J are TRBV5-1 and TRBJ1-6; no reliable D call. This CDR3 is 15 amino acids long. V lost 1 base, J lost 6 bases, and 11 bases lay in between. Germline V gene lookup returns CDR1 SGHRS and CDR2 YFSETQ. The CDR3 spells CASSLREGGNSPLHF. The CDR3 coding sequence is TGCGCCAGCAGCTTGAGGGAAGGTGGTAATTCACCCCTCCACTTT. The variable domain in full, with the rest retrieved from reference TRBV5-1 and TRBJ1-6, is KAGVTQTPRYLIKTRGQQVTLSCSPISGHRSVSWYQQTPGQGLQFLFEYFSETQRNKGNFPGRFSGRQFSNSRSEMNVSTLELGDSALYLCASSLREGGNSPLHFGNGTRLTVT.

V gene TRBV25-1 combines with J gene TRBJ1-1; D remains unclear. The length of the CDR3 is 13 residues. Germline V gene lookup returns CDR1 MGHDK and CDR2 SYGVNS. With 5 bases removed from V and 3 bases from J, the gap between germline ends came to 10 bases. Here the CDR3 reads CASSFNGYTEAFF. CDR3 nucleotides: TGTGCCAGCAGTTTTAACGGTTACACTGAAGCTTTCTTT. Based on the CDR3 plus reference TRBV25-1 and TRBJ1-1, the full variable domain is EADIYQTPRYLVIGTGKKITLECSQTMGHDKMYWYQQDPGMELHLIHYSYGVNSTEKGDLSSESTVSRIRTEHFPLTLESARPSHTSQYLCASSFNGYTEAFFGQGTRLTVV.

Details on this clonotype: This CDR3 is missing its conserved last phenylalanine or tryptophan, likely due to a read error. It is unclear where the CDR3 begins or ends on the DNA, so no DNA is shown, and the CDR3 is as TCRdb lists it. CDR3 sequence reads: CASSLRGA. This chain connects TRBV5-5 to TRBJ1-6. Germline assignment: CDR1 SGHKS and CDR2 YYEKEE (reference sequence). The CDR3 has 8 residues if both end residues are counted.

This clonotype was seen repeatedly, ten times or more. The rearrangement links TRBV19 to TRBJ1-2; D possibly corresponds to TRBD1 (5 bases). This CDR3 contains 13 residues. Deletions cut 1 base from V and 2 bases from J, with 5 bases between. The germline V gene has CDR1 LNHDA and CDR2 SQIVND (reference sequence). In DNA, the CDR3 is TGTGCCAGTAGTATAGGGGGGAACTATGGCTACACCTTC. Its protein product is CASSIGGNYGYTF.

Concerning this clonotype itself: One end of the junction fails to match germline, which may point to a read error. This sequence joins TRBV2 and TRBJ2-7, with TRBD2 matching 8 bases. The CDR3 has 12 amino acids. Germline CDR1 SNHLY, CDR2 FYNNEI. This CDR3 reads CVSSEREYAQYF. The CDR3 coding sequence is TGTGTCAGCAGTGAGCGGGAGTACGCGCAGTACTTC.

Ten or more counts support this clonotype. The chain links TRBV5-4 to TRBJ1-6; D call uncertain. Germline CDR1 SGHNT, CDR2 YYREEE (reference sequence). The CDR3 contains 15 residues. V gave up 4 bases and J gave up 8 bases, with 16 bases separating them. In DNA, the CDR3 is TGTGCCAGCAGCAGTTCGCCAGGCCGGGATTCACCCCTCCACTTT. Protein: CASSSSPGRDSPLHF.

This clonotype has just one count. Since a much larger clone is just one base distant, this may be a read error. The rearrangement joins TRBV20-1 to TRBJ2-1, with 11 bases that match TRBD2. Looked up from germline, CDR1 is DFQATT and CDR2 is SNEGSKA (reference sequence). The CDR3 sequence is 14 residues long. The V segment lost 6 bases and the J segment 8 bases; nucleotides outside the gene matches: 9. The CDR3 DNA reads TGCAGTGCAGAGACTAGCGGGGAGTACCATGAGCAGTTCTTC. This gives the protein CSAETSGEYHEQFF.

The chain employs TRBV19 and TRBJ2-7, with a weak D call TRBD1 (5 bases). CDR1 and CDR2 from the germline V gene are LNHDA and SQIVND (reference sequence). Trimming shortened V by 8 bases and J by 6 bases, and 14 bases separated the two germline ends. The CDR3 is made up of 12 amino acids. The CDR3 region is CASGTGLAEQYF. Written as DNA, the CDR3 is TGTGCCAGTGGTACAGGTTTGGCCGAGCAGTACTTC.

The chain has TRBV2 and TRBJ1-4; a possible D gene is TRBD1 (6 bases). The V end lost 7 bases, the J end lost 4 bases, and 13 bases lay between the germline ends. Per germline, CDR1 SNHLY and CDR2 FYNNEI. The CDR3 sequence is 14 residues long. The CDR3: CASNLGQLNEKLFF. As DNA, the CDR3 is TGTGCCAGCAACCTGGGACAACTTAATGAAAAACTGTTTTTT.

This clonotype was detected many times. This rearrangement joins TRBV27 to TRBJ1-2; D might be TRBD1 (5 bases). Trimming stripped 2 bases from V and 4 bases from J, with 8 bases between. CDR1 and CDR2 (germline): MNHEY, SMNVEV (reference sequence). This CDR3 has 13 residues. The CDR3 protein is CASSLNRIYGYTF. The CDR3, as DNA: TGTGCCAGCAGTTTAAACAGGATCTATGGCTACACCTTC.

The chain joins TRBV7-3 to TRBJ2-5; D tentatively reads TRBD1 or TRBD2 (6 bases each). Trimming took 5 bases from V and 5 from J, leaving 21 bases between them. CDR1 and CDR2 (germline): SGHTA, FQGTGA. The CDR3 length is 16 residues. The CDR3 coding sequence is TGTGCCAGCAGCGGTACGACACGTTTGGGGGGCGAGACCCAGTACTTC. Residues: CASSGTTRLGGETQYF. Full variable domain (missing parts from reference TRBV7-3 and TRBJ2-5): GAGVSQTPSNKVTEKGKYVELRCDPISGHTALYWYRQSLGQGPEFLIYFQGTGAADDSGLPNDRFFAVRPEGSVSTLKIQRTERGDSAVYLCASSGTTRLGGETQYFGPGTRLLVL.